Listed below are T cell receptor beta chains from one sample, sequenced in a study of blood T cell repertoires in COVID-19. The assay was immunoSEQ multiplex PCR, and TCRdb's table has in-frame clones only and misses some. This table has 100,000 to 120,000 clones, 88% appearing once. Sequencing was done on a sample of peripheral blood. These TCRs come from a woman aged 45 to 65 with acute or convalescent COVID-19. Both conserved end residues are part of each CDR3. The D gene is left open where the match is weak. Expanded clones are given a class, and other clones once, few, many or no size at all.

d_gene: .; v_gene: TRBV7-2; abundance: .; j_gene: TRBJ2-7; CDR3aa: CASSLTARGIYEQYF; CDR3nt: TGTGCCAGCAGCTTAACGGCCCGGGGGATCTACGAGCAGTACTTC
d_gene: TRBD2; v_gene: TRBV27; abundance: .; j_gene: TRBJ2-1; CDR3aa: CASSFLTSGNYNEQFF; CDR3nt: TGTGCCAGCAGTTTCCTGACTAGCGGGAACTACAATGAGCAGTTCTTC
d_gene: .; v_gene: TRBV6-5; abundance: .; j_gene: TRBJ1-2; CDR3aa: CASSYSSLANYGYTF; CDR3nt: TGTGCCAGCAGTTACTCATCCCTAGCTAACTATGGCTACACCTTC
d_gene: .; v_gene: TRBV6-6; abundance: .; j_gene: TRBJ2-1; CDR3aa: CASSYGGDEQFF; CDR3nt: TGTGCCAGCAGTTATGGGGGCGATGAGCAGTTCTTC
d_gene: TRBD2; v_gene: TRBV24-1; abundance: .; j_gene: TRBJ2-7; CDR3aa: CATSDFGTSGIYEQYF; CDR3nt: TGTGCCACCAGTGATTTTGGGACTAGCGGGATATACGAGCAGTACTTC
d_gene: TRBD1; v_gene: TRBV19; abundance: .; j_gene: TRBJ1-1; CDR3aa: CASKTGGRSEAFF; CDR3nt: TGTGCCAGCAAGACAGGGGGCAGGAGCGAAGCTTTCTTT
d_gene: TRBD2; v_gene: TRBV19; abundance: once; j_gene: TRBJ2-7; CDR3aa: CASSAGGWYEQYF; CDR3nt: TGTGCCAGTAGCGCCGGGGGGTGGTACGAGCAGTACTTC
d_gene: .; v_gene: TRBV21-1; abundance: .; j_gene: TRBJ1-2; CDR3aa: CASSKGEKGRYGYTF; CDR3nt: TGTGCCAGCAGCAAAGGAGAAAAAGGGAGGTATGGCTACACCTTC
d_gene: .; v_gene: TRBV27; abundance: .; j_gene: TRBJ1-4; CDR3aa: CASSYSAGEDEKLFF; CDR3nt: TGTGCCAGCAGTTACTCGGCGGGAGAGGATGAAAAACTGTTTTTT
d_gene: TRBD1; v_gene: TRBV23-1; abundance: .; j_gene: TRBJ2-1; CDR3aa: CASSQGQGAYNEQFF; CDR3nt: TGCGCCAGCAGTCAGGGACAGGGGGCCTACAATGAGCAGTTCTTC
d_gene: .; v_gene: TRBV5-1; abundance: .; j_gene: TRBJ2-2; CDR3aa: CASSHSPLSDTGELFF; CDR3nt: TGCGCCAGCAGCCATTCGCCGCTTAGCGACACCGGGGAGCTGTTTTTT
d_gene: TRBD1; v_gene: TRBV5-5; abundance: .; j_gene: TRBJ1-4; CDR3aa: CASSFVGPETGLEKLFF; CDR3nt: TGTGCCAGCAGCTTTGTGGGACCTGAGACAGGGCTGGAAAAACTGTTTTTT
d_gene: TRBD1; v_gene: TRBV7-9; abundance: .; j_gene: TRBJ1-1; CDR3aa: CASSLGWTGGDTEAFF; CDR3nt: TGTGCCAGCAGCTTAGGTTGGACAGGGGGGGACACTGAAGCTTTCTTT
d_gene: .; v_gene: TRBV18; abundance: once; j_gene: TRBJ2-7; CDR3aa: CASSPGQAQPEQYF; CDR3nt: TGTGCCAGCTCACCAGGGCAGGCCCAACCCGAGCAGTACTTC
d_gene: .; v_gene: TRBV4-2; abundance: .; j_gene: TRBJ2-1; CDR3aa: CASSQDLSGANNEQFF; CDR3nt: TGTGCCAGCAGCCAAGATCTTAGCGGAGCCAACAATGAGCAGTTCTTC
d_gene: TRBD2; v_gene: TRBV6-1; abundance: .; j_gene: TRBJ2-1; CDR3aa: CASSEISGRAPMDEQFF; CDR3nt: TGTGCCAGCAGTGAAATAAGTGGGAGGGCCCCAATGGATGAGCAGTTCTTC
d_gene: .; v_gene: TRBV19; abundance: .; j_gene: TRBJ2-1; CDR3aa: CASSIDGVTNEQFF; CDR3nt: TGTGCCAGTAGTATAGACGGGGTGACCAATGAGCAGTTCTTC
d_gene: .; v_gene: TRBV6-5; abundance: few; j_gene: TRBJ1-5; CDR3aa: CATKETADHQPQHF; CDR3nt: TGTGCCACTAAAGAAACAGCAGATCATCAGCCCCAGCATTTT
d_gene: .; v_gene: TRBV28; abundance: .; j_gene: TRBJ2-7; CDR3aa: CASSLQGTSYEQYF; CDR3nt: TGTGCCAGCAGTTTACAGGGAACATCCTACGAGCAGTACTTC
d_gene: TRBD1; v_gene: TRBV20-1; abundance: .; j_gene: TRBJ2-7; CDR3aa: CSATTGGEQYF; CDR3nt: TGCAGTGCTACAACAGGGGGCGAGCAGTACTTC
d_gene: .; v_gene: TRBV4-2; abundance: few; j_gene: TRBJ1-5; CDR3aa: CASSQDRDNNQPQHF; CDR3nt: TGTGCCAGCAGCCAAGATCGGGACAACAATCAGCCCCAGCATTTT
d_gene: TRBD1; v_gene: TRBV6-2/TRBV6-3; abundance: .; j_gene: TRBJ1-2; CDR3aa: CASSWKGQGDYGYTF; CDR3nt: TGTGCCAGCAGTTGGAAGGGACAGGGGGACTATGGCTACACCTTC
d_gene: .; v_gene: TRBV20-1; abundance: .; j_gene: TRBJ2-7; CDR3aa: CSASSFNRALGEQYF; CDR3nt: TGCAGTGCTAGTAGCTTCAACAGGGCCCTTGGAGAGCAGTACTTC
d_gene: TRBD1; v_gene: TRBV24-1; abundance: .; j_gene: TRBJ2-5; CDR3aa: CATSDSRQGAFQTQYF; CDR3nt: TGTGCCACCAGTGATTCAAGACAGGGGGCGTTCCAGACCCAGTACTTC
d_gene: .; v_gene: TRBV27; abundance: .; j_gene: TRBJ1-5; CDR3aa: CASATRLDSNQPQHF; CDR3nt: TGTGCCAGCGCAACCAGACTGGATAGCAATCAGCCCCAGCATTTT
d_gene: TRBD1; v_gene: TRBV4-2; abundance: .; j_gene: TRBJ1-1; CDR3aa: CASSQDVSGGITEAFF; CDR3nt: TGTGCCAGCAGCCAAGATGTCTCAGGGGGGATTACTGAAGCTTTCTTT
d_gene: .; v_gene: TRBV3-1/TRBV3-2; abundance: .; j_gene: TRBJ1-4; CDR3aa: CASSPGGLGATNEKLFF; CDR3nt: TGTGCCAGCAGCCCCGGCGGGCTCGGGGCAACTAATGAAAAACTGTTTTTT
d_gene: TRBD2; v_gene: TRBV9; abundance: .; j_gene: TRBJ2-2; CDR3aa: CASSVVPASGRARTGELFF; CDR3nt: TGTGCCAGCAGCGTAGTCCCAGCTAGCGGGAGGGCCCGAACCGGGGAGCTGTTTTTT
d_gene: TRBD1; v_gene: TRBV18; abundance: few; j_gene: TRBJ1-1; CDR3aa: CASSPTTGVRRVEAFF; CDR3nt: TGTGCCAGCTCACCGACGACAGGGGTTCGGCGAGTTGAAGCTTTCTTT
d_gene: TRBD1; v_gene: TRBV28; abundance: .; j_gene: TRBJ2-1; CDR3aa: CASSLLQGAYNEQFF; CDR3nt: TGTGCCAGCAGTTTATTACAGGGGGCCTACAATGAGCAGTTCTTC
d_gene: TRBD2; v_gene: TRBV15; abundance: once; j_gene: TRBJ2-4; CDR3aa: CATSRGGTSGKNIQYF; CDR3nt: TGTGCCACCAGCAGAGGAGGGACTAGCGGGAAAAACATTCAGTACTTC
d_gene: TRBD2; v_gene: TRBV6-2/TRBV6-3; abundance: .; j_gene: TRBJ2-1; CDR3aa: CASSPLAGGSGEQFF; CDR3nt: TGTGCCAGCAGCCCCCTAGCGGGAGGGTCGGGTGAGCAGTTCTTC
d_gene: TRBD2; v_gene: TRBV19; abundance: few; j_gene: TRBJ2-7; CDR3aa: CASNPSGFSYEQYF; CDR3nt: TGTGCCAGTAACCCTAGCGGATTCTCCTACGAGCAGTACTTC
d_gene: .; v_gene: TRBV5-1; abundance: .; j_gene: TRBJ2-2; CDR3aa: CASSKDWNTGELFF; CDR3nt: TGCGCCAGCAGCAAGGACTGGAACACCGGGGAGCTGTTTTTT
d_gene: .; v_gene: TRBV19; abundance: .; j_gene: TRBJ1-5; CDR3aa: CASSIAPIQGYSNQPQHF; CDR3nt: TGTGCCAGTAGTATAGCCCCTATTCAGGGGTATAGCAATCAGCCCCAGCATTTT
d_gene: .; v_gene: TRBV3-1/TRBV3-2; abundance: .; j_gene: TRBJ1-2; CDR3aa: CASSRSDYGYTF; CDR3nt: TGTGCCAGCAGCCGGAGTGACTATGGCTACACCTTC
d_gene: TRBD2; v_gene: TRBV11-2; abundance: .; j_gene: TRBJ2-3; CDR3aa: CASSLSSGSGSPQYF; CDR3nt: TGTGCCAGCAGCTTGTCTAGCGGGTCGGGGTCCCCGCAGTATTTT
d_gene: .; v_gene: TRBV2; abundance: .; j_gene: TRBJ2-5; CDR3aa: CASGRLGPETQYF; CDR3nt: TGTGCCAGCGGAAGACTAGGCCCGGAGACCCAGTACTTC
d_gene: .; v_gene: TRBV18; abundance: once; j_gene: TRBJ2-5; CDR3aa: CASSPPGLETQYF; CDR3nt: TGTGCCAGCTCACCACCGGGCCTAGAGACCCAGTACTTC
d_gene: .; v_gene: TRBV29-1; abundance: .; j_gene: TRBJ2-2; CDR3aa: CSVDRSNTGELFF; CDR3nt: TGCAGCGTCGACAGGTCGAACACCGGGGAGCTGTTTTTT
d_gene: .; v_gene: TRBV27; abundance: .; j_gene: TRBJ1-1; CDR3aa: CASSLSGGPEAFF; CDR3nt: TGTGCCAGCAGTTTAAGTGGGGGCCCTGAAGCTTTCTTT
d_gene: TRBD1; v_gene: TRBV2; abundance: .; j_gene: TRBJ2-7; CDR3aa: CASRPGQGYEQYF; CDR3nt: TGTGCCAGCAGACCGGGACAGGGGTACGAGCAGTACTTC
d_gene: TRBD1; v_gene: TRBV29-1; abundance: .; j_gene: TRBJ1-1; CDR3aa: CSARQGMTEAFF; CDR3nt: TGCAGCGCTCGACAGGGAATGACTGAAGCTTTCTTT
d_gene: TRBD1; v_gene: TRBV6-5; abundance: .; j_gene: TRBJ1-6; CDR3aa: CASRGQGASLHF; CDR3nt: TGTGCCAGCAGGGGACAGGGGGCTTCCCTCCACTTT
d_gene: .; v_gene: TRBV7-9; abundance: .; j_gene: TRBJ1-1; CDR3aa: CASSLIQGKTEAFF; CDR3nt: TGTGCCAGCAGCTTAATCCAGGGCAAAACTGAAGCTTTCTTT
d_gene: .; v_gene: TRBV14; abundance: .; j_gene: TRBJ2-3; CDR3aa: CASSFQSTQYF; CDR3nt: TGTGCCAGCAGCTTTCAATCTACGCAGTATTTT
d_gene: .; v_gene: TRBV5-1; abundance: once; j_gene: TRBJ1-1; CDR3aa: CASSFEGDTEAFF; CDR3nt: TGCGCCAGCAGCTTTGAAGGGGACACTGAAGCTTTCTTT
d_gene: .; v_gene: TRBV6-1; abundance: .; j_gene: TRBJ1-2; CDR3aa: CASSEAWEGTAYTF; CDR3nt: TGTGCCAGCAGTGAAGCGTGGGAGGGGACGGCCTACACCTTC
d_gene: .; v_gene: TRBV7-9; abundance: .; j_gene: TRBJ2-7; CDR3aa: CASSPASYEQYF; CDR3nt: TGTGCCAGCAGCCCCGCGTCCTACGAGCAGTACTTC